This TCR beta chain was found in a study of graft-versus-host responses after intestinal transplantation. Across the study: Anti-thymocyte globulin was used for induction in all recipients, who then took tacrolimus and steroids for 2 to 4 years.

For this clone: Its specificity is not known.

With 6 bases clipped from V and 5 bases from J, the junction kept 9 bases outside the gene matches. Per germline, CDR1 KGHSH and CDR2 LQKENI. This CDR3 region has 14 residues. Measured with immunoSEQ multiplex PCR; TCRdb has only the in-frame clones, and not every one. The sample lists tens of thousands of clones, over 75% seen once, with 0.39% in the top ten. The gene calls are TRBV18 and TRBJ1-1; TRBD1 aligns across 7 bases. This receptor was obtained from a human donor who was the organ donor for an intestinal transplant. Sequenced here: unstimulated CD4+ T cells sorted from spleen or lymph node cells, sampled before transplant. The CDR3 coding sequence is TGTGCCAGCTCCCAGGGGACAGTTCGAACTGAAGCTTTCTTT. It specifies CASSQGTVRTEAFF.